This T cell receptor beta chain came from a study of blood T cell repertoires in COVID-19. Overall study: Collection of acute and convalescent COVID-19 samples took place in the United States, Italy and Spain. In each case, the material was cDNA or gDNA derived from T cells, B-cell-depleted T cells, or PBMCs.

Original handling: Researchers report that nucleated cell counts were estimated from reference gene primer amplification. Sequenced by immunoSEQ multiplex PCR; TCRdb stores in-frame clones only, minus some. The V and J calls and the clone size are those of that table, but D and trimming were determined from the DNA. This sample yields approximately 170,000 clones, of which about 86% are seen a single time; more than 6.5% belongs to the top ten. J gave up 7 bases and V 3 bases, and 6 bases lay outside the gene matches. The length of the CDR3 is 14 residues. CDR1 SGHVS and CDR2 FNYEAQ come from the germline V gene.

The sample taken for sequencing was peripheral blood. The TCR comes from a woman aged 80 or over in a cohort sampled during active or convalescent COVID-19. The chain is built from TRBV7-6 and TRBJ2-7; TRBD1 aligns across 10 bases. As DNA, the CDR3 is TGTGCCAGCAGCTTGGGGGGACAGGGGAGAGAGCAGTACTTC. This encodes CASSLGGQGREQYF.